This entry features one T cell receptor beta chain sequence. Its antigen is unidentified. Germline loops: CDR1 SGHDN, CDR2 FVKESK. This CDR3 has 17 residues. V shed 1 base and J 2 bases; nucleotides not matched to a gene: 8. The data were taken from a study of cytomegalovirus exposure and HLA in healthy donors. Whole-study context: The same platform was used for the 110 or so validation repertoires as for the 650 to 700 first-cohort repertoires, as reported in a later analysis.

General observations from the study: Listed as cytomegalovirus-associated were 164 TCR beta chains. The TCR clusters that emerged in the first cohort tended, a later analysis found, to co-occur in the 120 or so validation repertoires.

Assay used: immunoSEQ multiplex PCR; TCRdb lists only in-frame clones, some missing. The sample holds 90,000 to 100,000 clones, roughly nine tenths seen once. The genes are TRBV14 and TRBJ2-1, with 7 bases fitting TRBD2. Source material: PBMCs. This sequence originates from a man between 18 and 29 years old in good health and CMV-seropositive. CDR3 DNA sequence: TGTGCCAGCAGCCAAGGGGCAGGACTAGATGCCTACAATGAGCAGTTCTTC. This encodes CASSQGAGLDAYNEQFF.